These 9 T cell receptor beta chains were all obtained from the same sample, sequenced in a study of cytomegalovirus exposure and HLA in healthy donors. The PCR employed 60 Vbeta primers together with 13 Jbeta primers. Method: immunoSEQ multiplex PCR; TCRdb's copy keeps in-frame clones and lacks some. The profile shows approximately 150,000 clones, 76% of them singletons. The specimen sequenced was PBMCs. The receptors originated from a male donor in good health and CMV-seronegative.

The V and J genes are TRBV7-2 and TRBJ2-2; D ambiguous. Trimming shortened V by 0 bases and J by 5 bases, and 10 bases separated the two germline ends. The CDR3 extends over 15 amino acids. CDR1 is SGHTA and CDR2 is FQGNSA in the germline V gene. As DNA, the CDR3 is TGTGCCAGCAGCTTAGCTGCGACTCTTACCGGGGAGCTGTTTTTT. Translation: CASSLAATLTGELFF.

This chain connects TRBV14 to TRBJ1-1; D may be TRBD1 (5 bases). The CDR3 sequence is 15 residues long. V was cut by 6 bases and J by 5 bases, with 19 bases left in between. Germline CDR1 reads SGHDN; CDR2 reads FVKESK. CDR3 amino acids: CASSRSGGTGTEAFF. CDR3 in DNA: TGTGCCAGCAGTCGATCTGGAGGGACGGGGACTGAAGCTTTCTTT.

The CDR3 region is CASSLNPGARSEAFF. CDR3 in DNA: TGTGCCAGCAGCTTAAATCCAGGGGCCAGGTCTGAAGCTTTCTTT. The chain uses TRBV7-3 and TRBJ1-1; the D gene is possibly TRBD1 (6 bases). Trimming pared 1 base from V and 6 bases from J, leaving 15 bases between. The CDR3 is made up of 15 amino acids. Germline V gene lookup returns CDR1 SGHTA and CDR2 FQGTGA. The full variable domain, rest sourced from reference TRBV7-3 and TRBJ1-1, is GAGVSQTPSNKVTEKGKYVELRCDPISGHTALYWYRQSLGQGPEFLIYFQGTGAADDSGLPNDRFFAVRPEGSVSTLKIQRTERGDSAVYLCASSLNPGARSEAFFGQGTRLTVV.

J is TRBJ1-2 and V is TRBV28; D not resolved. Germline V lookup: CDR1 MDHEN, CDR2 SYDVKM. Between the trimmed V and J ends, which lost 5 bases and 0 bases, there was a span of 10 bases. The CDR3 length is 14 residues. CDR3 in amino acids: CASSPSAANYGYTF. The CDR3 DNA sequence: TGTGCCAGCAGTCCCTCTGCAGCTAACTATGGCTACACCTTC.

The chain joins TRBV5-4 to TRBJ1-3, with 8 bases aligning to TRBD1. Losses at the gene ends were 4 bases for V and 7 bases for J; bases not matched to a gene: 7. The CDR3 length is 14 residues. CDR1 SGHNT and CDR2 YYREEE come from the germline V gene (reference sequence). This chain's CDR3 is CASSHSGGANTIYF. CDR3 in DNA: TGTGCCAGCAGCCATTCAGGGGGCGCGAACACCATATATTTT.

The V call is TRBV5-1, the J call TRBJ1-2; D is unresolved. Germline V CDR1 and CDR2: SGHRS, YFSETQ. Trimming removed 0 bases at V and 0 bases at J, with 9 bases between. The CDR3 runs 15 residues. Here the CDR3 DNA reads TGCGCCAGCAGCTTGGCCCCGGGGACTAACTATGGCTACACCTTC. The encoded protein is CASSLAPGTNYGYTF.

This rearrangement joins TRBV5-6 to TRBJ2-7; 7 nucleotides match TRBD1. In germline, CDR1 is SGHDT, CDR2 YYEEEE. V gave up 0 bases and J gave up 2 bases; unmatched junction bases: 11. The length of the CDR3 is 17 residues. The CDR3 loop reads CASSLGPGRDRTYEQYF. The DNA for the CDR3 is TGTGCCAGCAGCTTGGGTCCGGGTCGGGACAGAACCTACGAGCAGTACTTC. The full variable domain, with the rest looked up from reference TRBV5-6 and TRBJ2-7, is DAGVTQSPTHLIKTRGQQVTLRCSPKSGHDTVSWYQQALGQGPQFIFQYYEEEERQRGNFPDRFSGHQFPNYSSELNVNALLLGDSALYLCASSLGPGRDRTYEQYFGPGTRLTVT.

The DNA for the CDR3 is TGTGCCAGCAGTTACTCGACAGGGGGCTACTACGAGCAGTACTTC. Amino acids: CASSYSTGGYYEQYF. J is TRBJ2-7 and V is TRBV6-5, with 10 bases aligning to TRBD1. The CDR3 consists of 15 residues. The J segment lost 3 bases and the V segment lost 0 bases, leaving 2 bases of the junction unmatched. Germline loops: CDR1 MNHEY, CDR2 SVGAGI.

The rearrangement joins TRBV15 to TRBJ1-5, with a tentative D call TRBD1 (6 bases). Per germline, CDR1 LNHNV and CDR2 YYDKDF (reference sequence). Trimming removed 0 bases at V and 0 bases at J, with 21 bases between. The CDR3 consists of 20 residues. The CDR3 loop is CATSRDIPRTVGYSNQPQHF. The CDR3, as DNA: TGTGCCACCAGCAGAGATATACCCCGGACAGTCGGGTATAGCAATCAGCCCCAGCATTTT.